Below are 8 T cell receptor beta chains sequenced from a single sample in a study of Ad26.COV2.S vaccination and SARS-CoV-2 variants. The protocol was immunoSEQ multiplex PCR, while the TCRdb copy is restricted to in-frame clones and leaves out a portion. The sample holds 440,000 or so clones, about 89% seen once. Treatment meaning: 15 to 20 received Ad26.COV2.S at low or high dose, single or two shots; about 5 received placebo; per-sample allocation not given. Collection of the samples took place on day 63 after the first injection of vaccine or placebo. The source material was peripheral blood, sampled in a trial of Ad26.COV2.S vaccine versus placebo. The receptors here all came from a person aged 18-65 years who received the Ad26.COV2.S COVID-19 vaccine or a placebo.

In this sample, this clone turned up once. This sequence joins TRBV9 and TRBJ2-1; 8 positions match TRBD2. CDR1 and CDR2 (germline): SGDLS, YYNGEE. This CDR3 comprises 15 residues. V shed 0 bases, J shed 8 bases, and the junction held 7 bases outside the gene matches. CDR3 bases: TGTGCCAGCAGCGTAGCCAGCGGGAGCATCGATGAGCAGTTCTTC. Its translation: CASSVASGSIDEQFF.

The J gene is TRBJ2-1, the V gene TRBV11-3; D is unresolved. This CDR3 is 13 amino acids long. V was pared by 2 bases and J by 7 bases, with 9 bases between. Germline CDR1 reads SGHNT; CDR2 reads YENEEA. CDR3 in amino acids: CASSLSSMNEQFF. DNA of the CDR3: TGTGCCAGCAGCTTATCCTCCATGAATGAGCAGTTCTTC.

The rearrangement links TRBV9 to TRBJ1-1; 9 bases line up with TRBD1. CDR1 and CDR2 (germline): SGDLS, YYNGEE. Trimming cost V 3 bases and J 6 bases; bases outside gene matches: 6. The CDR3 is 14 residues long. For the CDR3, the DNA is TGTGCCAGCAGCGCCCGGACAGGGGTTTCTGAAGCTTTCTTT. It yields the protein CASSARTGVSEAFF.

The rearrangement uses TRBV13 and TRBJ2-7, with TRBD2 identical over 8 bases. CDR1 is PRHDT and CDR2 is FYEKMQ in the germline V gene (reference sequence). V shed 2 bases and J 6 bases; nucleotides not matched to a gene: 6. The CDR3 covers 14 residues. The CDR3 DNA reads TGTGCCAGCAGCTTACGGGGGGGGTCCACCGAGCAGTACTTC. Its protein is CASSLRGGSTEQYF.

The chain is built from TRBV3-1 (or the pseudogene TRBV3-2) and TRBJ1-3; D may be TRBD1 (5 bases). V was clipped by 0 bases and J by 3 bases, with 12 bases between them. The CDR3 is made up of 16 amino acids. Germline CDR1 and CDR2: LGHDT and YNNKEL (reference sequence). The CDR3: CASSQDQGAYGNTIYF. CDR3 nucleotides: TGTGCCAGCAGCCAAGATCAGGGAGCCTATGGAAACACCATATATTTT.

As concerns this clone: Mismatch with germline at one junction end may stem from a read error. CDR3 sequence reads: CASLPTGRGTEAFF. As DNA, the CDR3 is TGTGCCAGCTTACCAACAGGGAGGGGAACTGAAGCTTTCTTT. The chain recombines TRBV18 with TRBJ1-1, with D possibly being TRBD1 (6 bases). From germline, CDR1 is KGHSH and CDR2 LQKENI. The CDR3 is made up of 14 amino acids.

As DNA, the CDR3 is TGTGCCAGCAGCCACCGGACTGAAGCTTTCTTT. Translated: CASSHRTEAFF. This chain links TRBV3-1 (or the pseudogene TRBV3-2) with TRBJ1-1; D is unclear. The V end lost 3 bases, the J end lost 5 bases, and 4 bases lay between the germline ends. The CDR3 length is 11 residues. Germline V gives CDR1 LGHDT, CDR2 YNNKEL (reference sequence).

The rearrangement joins TRBV2 to TRBJ2-1, with D maybe TRBD1 (5 bases). Between the trimmed V and J ends, which lost 6 bases and 0 bases, there was a span of 12 bases. Germline lookup yields CDR1 SNHLY and CDR2 FYNNEI. CDR3 length: 15 amino acids. This chain's CDR3 is CASRKDNPSYNEQFF. CDR3 coding DNA: TGTGCCAGCAGAAAGGACAATCCCTCCTACAATGAGCAGTTCTTC.